Reported below is one T cell receptor (beta chain). This clonotype came up a few times. The antigen this receptor binds is unknown. No quality values exist for individual bases; no much larger clone is one base distant. Libraries were prepared through RT-PCR. The run used an Illumina HiSeq 2500. TCRdb redid the processing of the public reads, applying fastp at Q25 and MiXCR, and retained in-frame beta chains. Every entry covers one CDR3 protein and lists the most common genes and DNA from its rows. The sample table contains some 600,000 distinct CDR3 sequences; only one count was recorded for 11% to 15% of them. 7.6% of the sample is in the top ten clones. The data originate from a study of response to subunit inactivated influenza vaccine listed by TCRdb under 2018. Describing the broader study: Deep quantitative profiling of the T cell receptor repertoire was used in the study to follow responses to a trivalent subunit inactivated influenza vaccine. Broader findings and caveats from the paper: It was suggested by the authors that each seasonal influenza vaccination may recruit only a limited number of new T cells.

CDR1 and CDR2 (SGDLS, YYNGEE) derive from the germline V gene. Including cysteine and phenylalanine, the CDR3 has 12 amino acids. Only CDR3 DNA remains: 36 bases, in frame from the first base. The junction carries 5 bases between V and J, which are trimmed by 0 bases and 5 bases respectively. Sequencing used PBMCs from blood, obtained 14 days before vaccination. The clonotype comes from a man over 45 who received an inactivated influenza vaccine. Donor details come from another sample of the same person, matched by shared clones. The sequence joins TRBV9 to TRBJ2-5, with the D gene call left open. The DNA reads as follows: TGTGCCAGCAGCGTAGGGTTGGAGACCCAGTACTTC. Translation gives CASSVGLETQYF.